Here is one T cell receptor beta chain with its context. This sample is drawn from a study of T-cell memory formation after mild COVID-19. MiXCR, applied by TCRdb to the 5' RACE reads, yields one record per CDR3 protein. The repertoire holds 250,000 to 350,000 distinct CDR3 sequences, with about 15% as singletons. The CDR3 runs 16 residues. Germline V gives CDR1 SGHTA, CDR2 FQGNSA. Losses at the gene ends were 1 base for V and 5 bases for J; bases not matched to a gene: 10. Source material: PBMCs or a T cell subset sorted from them (not recorded which). The chain links TRBV7-2 to TRBJ1-2, with 7 bases that match TRBD1. The origin of this receptor is a man between 18 and 29 years old who had mild COVID-19 (a few samples of this study predate the infection). Cell type and time point are not known. CDR3 in DNA: TGTGCCAGCAGCTTAGAGGGGATGACAGGGAGGTATGGCTACACCTTC. It codes for CASSLEGMTGRYGYTF. Full variable domain (outside the CDR3, taken from reference TRBV7-2 and TRBJ1-2): GAGVSQSPSNKVTEKGKDVELRCDPISGHTALYWYRQSLGQGLEFLIYFQGNSAPDKSGLPSDRFSAERTGGSVSTLTIQRTQQEDSAVYLCASSLEGMTGRYGYTFGSGTRLTVV.